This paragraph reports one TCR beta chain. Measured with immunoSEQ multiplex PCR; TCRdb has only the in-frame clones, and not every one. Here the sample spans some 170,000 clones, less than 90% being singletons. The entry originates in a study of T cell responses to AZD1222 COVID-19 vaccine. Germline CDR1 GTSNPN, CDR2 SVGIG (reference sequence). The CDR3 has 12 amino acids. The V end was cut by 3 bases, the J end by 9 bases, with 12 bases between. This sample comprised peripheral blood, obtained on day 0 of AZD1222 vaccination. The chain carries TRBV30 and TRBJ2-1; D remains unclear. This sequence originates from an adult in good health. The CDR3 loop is CAWSPRSGEQFF. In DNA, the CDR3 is TGTGCCTGGAGCCCAAGGTCGGGTGAGCAGTTCTTC.